Below are 5 T cell receptor beta chains sequenced from a single sample in a study of shared clonotypes between healthy human individuals. TCRdb keeps only in-frame clones here, not all; method: immunoSEQ multiplex PCR. The sample carries millions of clones, 95% recorded once. The specimen sequenced was naive CD4+ T cells sorted from blood. Subset reported: CD45RA+ positively selected. The receptors derive from a man aged 18 to 30 in good health.

The chain carries TRBV6-6 and TRBJ1-6; a weak D match, TRBD1 (5 bases). The germline CDR1 and CDR2 sequences are MNHNY and SVGAGI (reference sequence). Trimming shortened V by 2 bases and J by 9 bases, and 14 bases separated the two germline ends. This CDR3 is 15 amino acids long. The CDR3 DNA sequence: TGTGCCAGCAGTTACGGGGCACCCGGGGGTTCACCCCTCCACTTT. This encodes CASSYGAPGGSPLHF.

This chain connects TRBV30 to TRBJ1-2; TRBD1 is a possible D gene (5 bases). Trimming removed 2 bases from V and 4 bases from J, with 14 bases in between. CDR3 length equals 14 residues. Germline lookup yields CDR1 GTSNPN and CDR2 SVGIG (reference sequence). The CDR3 DNA reads TGTGCCTGGAGTACCGGGGGGAGAGGCTATGGCTACACCTTC. Protein sequence: CAWSTGGRGYGYTF.

The rearrangement links TRBV7-2 to TRBJ1-1, with unresolved D. Germline V gives CDR1 SGHTA, CDR2 FQGNSA. The V gene lost 3 bases and the J gene lost 0 bases, with 17 bases spanning the gap. The CDR3 is 17 residues long. Here the CDR3 DNA reads TGTGCCAGCAGCTTTGGGTTTACGGTGTTGATGAACACTGAAGCTTTCTTT. Translated, it gives CASSFGFTVLMNTEAFF. Based on the CDR3 plus reference TRBV7-2 and TRBJ1-1, the full variable domain is GAGVSQSPSNKVTEKGKDVELRCDPISGHTALYWYRQSLGQGLEFLIYFQGNSAPDKSGLPSDRFSAERTGGSVSTLTIQRTQQEDSAVYLCASSFGFTVLMNTEAFFGQGTRLTVV.

The chain recombines TRBV5-1 with TRBJ2-3, with 10 bases aligning to TRBD2. Germline V gene lookup returns CDR1 SGHRS and CDR2 YFSETQ. The CDR3 contains 17 residues. V trimming: 4 bases; J trimming: 2 bases; junction bases outside the gene matches: 10. For the CDR3, the DNA is TGCGCCAGCAGCCTGGGGTTACTAGCGGGGACCACAGATACGCAGTATTTT. It codes for CASSLGLLAGTTDTQYF.

The genes are TRBV11-2 and TRBJ2-7, with D perhaps matching TRBD2 (5 bases). This CDR3 is built from 14 residues. CDR1 and CDR2 from the germline V gene are SGHAT and FQNNGV. Trimming removed 0 bases from V and 3 bases from J, with 9 bases in between. CDR3 protein: CASSLDGGFYEQYF. DNA for the CDR3: TGTGCCAGCAGCTTAGATGGCGGGTTCTACGAGCAGTACTTC.